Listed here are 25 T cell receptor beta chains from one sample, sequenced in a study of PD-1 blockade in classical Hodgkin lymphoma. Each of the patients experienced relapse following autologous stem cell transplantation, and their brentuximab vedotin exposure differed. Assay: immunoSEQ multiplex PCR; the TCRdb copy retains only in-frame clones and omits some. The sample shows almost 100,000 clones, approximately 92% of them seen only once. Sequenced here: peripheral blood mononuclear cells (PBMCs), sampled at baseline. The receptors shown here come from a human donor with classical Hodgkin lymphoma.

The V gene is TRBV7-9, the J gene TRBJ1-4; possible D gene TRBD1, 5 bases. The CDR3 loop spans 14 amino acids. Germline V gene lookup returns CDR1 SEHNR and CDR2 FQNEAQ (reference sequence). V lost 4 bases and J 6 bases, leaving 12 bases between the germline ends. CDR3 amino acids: CASSSGTQDEKLFF. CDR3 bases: TGTGCCAGCAGCTCCGGGACGCAGGATGAAAAACTGTTTTTT.

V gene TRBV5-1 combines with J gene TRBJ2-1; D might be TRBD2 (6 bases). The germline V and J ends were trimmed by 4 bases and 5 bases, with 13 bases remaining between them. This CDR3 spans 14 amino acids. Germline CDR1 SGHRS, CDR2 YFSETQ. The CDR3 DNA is TGCGCCAGCAGCGGCCGGGACTCTGACAATGAGCAGTTCTTC. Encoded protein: CASSGRDSDNEQFF.

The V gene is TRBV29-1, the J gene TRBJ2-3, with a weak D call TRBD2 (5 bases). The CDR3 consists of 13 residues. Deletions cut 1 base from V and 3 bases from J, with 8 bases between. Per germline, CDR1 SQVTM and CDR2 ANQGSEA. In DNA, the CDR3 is TGCAGCGTTGAAGGGCGGGTGACAGATACGCAGTATTTT. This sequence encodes CSVEGRVTDTQYF.

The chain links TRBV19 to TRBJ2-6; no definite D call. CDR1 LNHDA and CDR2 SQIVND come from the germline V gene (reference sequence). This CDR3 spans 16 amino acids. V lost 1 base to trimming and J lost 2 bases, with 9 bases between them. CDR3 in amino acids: CASSIVSGAGANVLTF. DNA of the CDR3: TGTGCCAGTAGTATAGTTTCGGGTGCTGGGGCCAACGTCCTGACTTTC.

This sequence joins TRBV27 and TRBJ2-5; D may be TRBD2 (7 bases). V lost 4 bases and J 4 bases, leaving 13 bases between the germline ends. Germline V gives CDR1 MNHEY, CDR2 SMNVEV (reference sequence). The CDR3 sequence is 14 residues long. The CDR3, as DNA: TGTGCCAGCAGTTCTAGCGGAGGGGGAGAGACCCAGTACTTC. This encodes CASSSSGGGETQYF.

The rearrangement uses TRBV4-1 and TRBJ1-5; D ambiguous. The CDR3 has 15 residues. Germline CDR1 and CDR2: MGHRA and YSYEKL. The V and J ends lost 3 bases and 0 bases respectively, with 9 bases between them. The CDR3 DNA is TGCGCCAGCAGCCAGGGCTTACCTAGCAATCAGCCCCAGCATTTT. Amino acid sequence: CASSQGLPSNQPQHF.

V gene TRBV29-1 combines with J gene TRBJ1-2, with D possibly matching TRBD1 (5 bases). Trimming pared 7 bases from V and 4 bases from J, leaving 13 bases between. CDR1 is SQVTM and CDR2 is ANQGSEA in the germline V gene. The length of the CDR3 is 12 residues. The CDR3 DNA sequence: TGCAGCGCCCGACAGAACCCCTATGGCTACACCTTC. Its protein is CSARQNPYGYTF. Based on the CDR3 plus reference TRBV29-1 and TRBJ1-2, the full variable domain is SAVISQKPSRDICQRGTSLTIQCQVDSQVTMMFWYRQQPGQSLTLIATANQGSEATYESGFVIDKFPISRPNLTFSTLTVSNMSPEDSSIYLCSARQNPYGYTFGSGTRLTVV.

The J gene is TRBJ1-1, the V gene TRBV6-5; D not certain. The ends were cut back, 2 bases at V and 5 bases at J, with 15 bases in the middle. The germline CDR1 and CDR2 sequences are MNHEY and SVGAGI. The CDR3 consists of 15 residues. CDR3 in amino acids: CASSYANFMGTEAFF. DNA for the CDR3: TGTGCCAGCAGTTACGCCAATTTTATGGGGACTGAAGCTTTCTTT.

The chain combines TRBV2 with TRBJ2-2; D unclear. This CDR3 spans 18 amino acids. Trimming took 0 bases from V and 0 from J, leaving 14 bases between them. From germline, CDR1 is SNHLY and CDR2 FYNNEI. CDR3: CASSEAPLLSPNTGELFF. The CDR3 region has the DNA TGTGCCAGCAGTGAAGCCCCTCTTTTGAGTCCGAACACCGGGGAGCTGTTTTTT.

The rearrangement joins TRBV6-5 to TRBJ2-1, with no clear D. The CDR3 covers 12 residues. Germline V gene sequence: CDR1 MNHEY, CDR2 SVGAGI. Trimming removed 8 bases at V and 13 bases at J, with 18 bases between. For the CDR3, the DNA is TGTGCCAGCGCTCAAAACGTGGCCAAACAGTTCTTC. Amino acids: CASAQNVAKQFF.

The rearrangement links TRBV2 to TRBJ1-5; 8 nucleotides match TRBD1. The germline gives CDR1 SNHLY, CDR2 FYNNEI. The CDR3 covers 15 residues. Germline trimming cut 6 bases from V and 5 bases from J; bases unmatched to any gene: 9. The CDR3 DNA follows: TGTGCCAGCAGGCCCCCCAGGGGGCTCGATCAGCCCCAGCATTTT. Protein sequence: CASRPPRGLDQPQHF.

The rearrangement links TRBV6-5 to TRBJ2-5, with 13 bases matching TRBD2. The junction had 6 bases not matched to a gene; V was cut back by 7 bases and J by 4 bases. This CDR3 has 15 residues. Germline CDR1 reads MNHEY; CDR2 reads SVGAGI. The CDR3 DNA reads TGTGCCAGCACCTGGACTAGCGGGAGTGGAGAGACCCAGTACTTC. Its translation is CASTWTSGSGETQYF.

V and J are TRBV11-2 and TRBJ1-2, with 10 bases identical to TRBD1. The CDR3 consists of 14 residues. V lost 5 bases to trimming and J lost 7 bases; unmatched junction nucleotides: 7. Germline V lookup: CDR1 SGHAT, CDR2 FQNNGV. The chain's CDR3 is CASSHRRDRGGYTF. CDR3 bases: TGTGCCAGCAGCCACCGTAGGGACAGGGGTGGCTACACCTTC.

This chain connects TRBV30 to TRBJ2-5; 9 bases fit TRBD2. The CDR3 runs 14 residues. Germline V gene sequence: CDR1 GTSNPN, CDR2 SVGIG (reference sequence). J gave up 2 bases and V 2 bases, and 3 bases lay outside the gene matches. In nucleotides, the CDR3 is TGTGCCTGGAGTCGACTAGCGGTACAAGAGACCCAGTACTTC. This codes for CAWSRLAVQETQYF.

The CDR3 coding sequence is TGCGCCAGCAGCATGATGCCAGGGGGCGCTATTCAGTACGAGCAGTACTTC. Residues: CASSMMPGGAIQYEQYF. The chain joins TRBV5-1 to TRBJ2-7, with 8 bases identical to TRBD1. Germline loops: CDR1 SGHRS, CDR2 YFSETQ. The CDR3 runs 17 residues. V shed 4 bases and J 4 bases; nucleotides not matched to a gene: 16.

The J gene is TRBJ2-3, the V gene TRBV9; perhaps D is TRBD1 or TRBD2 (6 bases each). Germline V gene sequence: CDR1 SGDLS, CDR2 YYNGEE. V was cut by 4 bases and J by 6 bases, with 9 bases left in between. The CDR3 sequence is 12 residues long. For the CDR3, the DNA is TGTGCCAGCAGCCCGGGGGCTGATACGCAGTATTTT. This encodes CASSPGADTQYF. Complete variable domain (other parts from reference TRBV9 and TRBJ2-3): DSGVTQTPKHLITATGQRVTLRCSPRSGDLSVYWYQQSLDQGLQFLIQYYNGEERAKGNILERFSAQQFPDLHSELNLSSLELGDSALYFCASSPGADTQYFGPGTRLTVL.

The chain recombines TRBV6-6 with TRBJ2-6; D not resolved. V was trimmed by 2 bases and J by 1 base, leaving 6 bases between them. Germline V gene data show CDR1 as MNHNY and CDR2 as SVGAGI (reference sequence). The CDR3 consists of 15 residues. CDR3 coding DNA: TGTGCCAGCAGTTACGAGAAGTCTGGGGCCAACGTCCTGACTTTC. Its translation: CASSYEKSGANVLTF.

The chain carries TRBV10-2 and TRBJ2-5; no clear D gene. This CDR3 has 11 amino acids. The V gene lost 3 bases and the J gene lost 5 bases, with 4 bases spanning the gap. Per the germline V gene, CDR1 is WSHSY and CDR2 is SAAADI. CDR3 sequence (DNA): TGCGCCAGCAGTGATCGCGAGACCCAGTACTTC. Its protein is CASSDRETQYF.

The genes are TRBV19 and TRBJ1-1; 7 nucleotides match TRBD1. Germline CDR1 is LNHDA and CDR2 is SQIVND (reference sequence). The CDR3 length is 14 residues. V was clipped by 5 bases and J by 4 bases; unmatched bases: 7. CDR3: CASSLQGLSTEAFF. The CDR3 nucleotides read TGTGCCAGTAGTTTACAGGGGTTAAGCACTGAAGCTTTCTTT.

CDR3 protein: CASSYSSGGSQPQHF. The CDR3, as DNA: TGTGCCAGCAGTTACTCATCGGGTGGGAGTCAGCCCCAGCATTTT. This chain joins TRBV6-6 and TRBJ1-5; D gene unclear. Per germline, CDR1 MNHNY and CDR2 SVGAGI (reference sequence). V lost 0 bases to trimming and J lost 6 bases, with 12 bases between them. The CDR3 is made up of 15 amino acids.

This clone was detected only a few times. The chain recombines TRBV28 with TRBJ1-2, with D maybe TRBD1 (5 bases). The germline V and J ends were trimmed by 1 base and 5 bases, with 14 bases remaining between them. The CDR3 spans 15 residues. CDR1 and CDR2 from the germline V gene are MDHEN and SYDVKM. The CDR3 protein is CASSLSRGATYGYTF. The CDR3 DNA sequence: TGTGCCAGCAGTTTATCTAGGGGAGCAACATATGGCTACACCTTC.

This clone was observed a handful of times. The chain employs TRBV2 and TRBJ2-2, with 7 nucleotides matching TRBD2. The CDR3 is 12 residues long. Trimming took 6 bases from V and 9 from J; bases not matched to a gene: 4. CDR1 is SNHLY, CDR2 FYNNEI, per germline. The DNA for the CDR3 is TGTGCCAGCAGATACGGGGGGTGGGAGCTGTTTTTT. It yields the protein CASRYGGWELFF.

CDR3 DNA: TGTGCCAGCTCACCTCGGGACAGTTATGGCTACACCTTC. Amino acids: CASSPRDSYGYTF. This chain connects TRBV18 to TRBJ1-2, with 7 positions matching TRBD1. The trim removed 3 bases at V and 5 bases at J, leaving 3 bases unmatched. Looked up from germline, CDR1 is KGHSH and CDR2 is LQKENI. The CDR3 totals 13 residues.

CDR3 sequence reads: CASSKMDSNTLYF. CDR3 bases: TGTGCCAGCAGCAAAATGGACTCCAATACGTTGTATTTT. This rearrangement joins TRBV21-1 to TRBJ2-3; no check of the table's D call, TRBD2, against the DNA was made. TRBV21-1 is a listed pseudogene. The CDR3 length is 13 residues.

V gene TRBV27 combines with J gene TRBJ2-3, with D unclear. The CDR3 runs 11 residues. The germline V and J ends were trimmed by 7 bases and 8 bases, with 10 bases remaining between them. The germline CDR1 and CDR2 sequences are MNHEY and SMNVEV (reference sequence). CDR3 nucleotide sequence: TGTGCCAGCACCTGGAAGGGTACGCAGTATTTT. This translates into CASTWKGTQYF.